The 6 T cell receptor beta chains listed next were all sequenced from one sample in a study of Ad26.COV2.S vaccination and SARS-CoV-2 variants. Treatment: about 20 received Ad26.COV2.S at low or high dose, single or two shots; roughly 5 received placebo; per-sample allocation not given. It was on day 63 after the first vaccine or placebo injection that samples were taken. Only in-frame clones appear in the TCRdb table, and some are missing; sequencing was by immunoSEQ multiplex PCR. The data show about 350,000 clones, with 70% to 90% seen just once and approximately 11% held by the top ten. The material sequenced was peripheral blood, taken in a trial of Ad26.COV2.S vaccine versus placebo. All receptors derive from a person between 18 and 59 years old who received the Ad26.COV2.S COVID-19 vaccine or a placebo.

V is TRBV6-5 and J is TRBJ1-5; D is ambiguous. The CDR3 runs 14 residues. Per the germline V gene, CDR1 is MNHEY and CDR2 is SVGAGI. The V gene lost 4 bases and the J gene lost 1 base, with 8 bases spanning the gap. CDR3 nucleotides: TGTGCCAGCAGTTTCTATCCAAGCAATCAGCCCCAGCATTTT. The encoded protein is CASSFYPSNQPQHF.

V usage is TRBV13 and J usage is TRBJ2-7, with D possibly being TRBD2 (7 bases). The CDR3 length is 15 residues. Per germline, CDR1 PRHDT and CDR2 FYEKMQ (reference sequence). Trimming took off 5 bases at V and 3 bases at J, with 17 bases between the two ends. The CDR3 DNA sequence: TGTGCCAGCAGCCGGGGGGCCCTAAATTACTACGAGCAGTACTTC. The encoded protein is CASSRGALNYYEQYF.

Here the CDR3 reads CASSQDLGTGLTYEQYF. The CDR3 nucleotides are TGCGCCAGCAGCCAAGATTTAGGGACAGGACTAACCTACGAGCAGTACTTC. The chain uses TRBV4-3 and TRBJ2-7, with 8 bases lining up with TRBD1. The CDR3 spans 17 residues. The germline CDR1 and CDR2 sequences are LGHNA and YSLEER. V was pared by 0 bases and J by 2 bases, with 9 bases of the junction left unmatched.

Regarding this clone: The same CDR3 can be traced to other DNA sequences in this sample. The chain employs TRBV24-1 and TRBJ1-1; no definite D call. Germline V gives CDR1 KGHDR, CDR2 SFDVKD. The CDR3 contains 13 residues. V lost 0 bases to trimming and J lost 3 bases, with 4 bases between them. The CDR3 loop is CATSDLKYTEAFF. DNA for the CDR3: TGTGCCACCAGTGATTTGAAGTACACTGAAGCTTTCTTT.

In the case of this clone: One end of the junction fails to match germline, which may point to a read error. The chain joins TRBV28 to TRBJ1-2; D ambiguous. Germline values: CDR1 MDHEN, CDR2 SYDVKM. CDR3 length equals 14 residues. In DNA, the CDR3 is TGTGCCAGCAGTTCCACAATGCCCCAAGGTGTGAGCGCCTTC. Its translation: CASSSTMPQGVSAF.

The J gene is TRBJ1-2, the V gene TRBV6-6; the D gene is possibly TRBD1 (6 bases). CDR1 is MNHNY and CDR2 is SVGAGI in the germline V gene (reference sequence). This CDR3 region has 14 residues. The V gene lost 5 bases and the J gene lost 4 bases, with 14 bases spanning the gap. CDR3 DNA: TGTGCCAGCAGTCCTCCGGGACAAATCTATGGCTACACCTTC. As protein: CASSPPGQIYGYTF.